This T cell receptor beta chain came from a study of T cells in Graves' hyperthyroidism and ophthalmopathy (dated by TCRdb to the late 2010s). About the investigation overall: Peripheral blood samples were taken at initial diagnosis, before any treatment was given. A discovery cohort of roughly 96 patients, approximately 44 with Graves' ophthalmopathy and 57 with stable Graves' hyperthyroidism, was used to find distinguishing TCR V-J signatures. An independent validation cohort of under 20 hyperthyroidism patients and 17 patients who later progressed to ophthalmopathy tested prospective prediction of ophthalmopathy. The 100 discovery patients were randomly split 7:3 into training and test sets. In addition, the study compared T-cell repertoires in thyroid tissue and in blood from 6 or 7 Graves' hyperthyroidism patients. Once sampling was done, hyperthyroidism patients were given methimazole at a starting dose of 30 mg daily, whereas ophthalmopathy patients were given high-dose intravenous methylprednisolone. The paper describes TCR Vbeta CDR3 sequencing of about 140 peripheral blood samples, made up of some 42 ophthalmopathy patients, roughly 75 hyperthyroidism patients and about 17 progressor patients. What the work shows at the level of the full study, not this receptor alone: Sample size was not statistically predetermined, and blinding of investigators to group allocation was not performed. Ophthalmopathy was separated from stable hyperthyroidism by a 13 V-J signature model, with approximately 90% sensitivity and roughly 81% specificity obtained in cross-validation and 80%/75% obtained in testing. During validation, the model predicted progression to ophthalmopathy a median of approximately six months ahead of onset, with 70.59% sensitivity and about 72% specificity. Most expanded thyroid clonotypes (frequency above 0.001) were also found in blood, which suggests that blood repertoires may mirror thyroid immune responses.

Ophthalmopathy patients had moderately to severely active disease, Clinical Activity Score of at least 3, NOSPECS grade of at least 4, and duration under 3 months. The study excluded patients with uncontrolled infections, other autoimmune diseases, pregnancy or lactation. Diagnoses were established on the basis of clinical symptoms, serum thyroxine and TRAb, thyroid ultrasound, and orbital computed tomography. Ficoll-Paque density gradient centrifugation was used to isolate PBMCs from 8.5 to 10 ml of fresh peripheral blood. Total RNA was extracted with Trizol reagent, and quality was checked on an Agilent 2100 Bioanalyzer. For this chain, trimming is 0 bases at the V end and 0 bases at the J end, and the number of junction bases without a gene match is 5. The CDR3 measures 15 amino acids from cysteine to phenylalanine. The retained sequence is limited to the CDR3, 45 bases, with the frame set at the first base. CDR1 and CDR2 are drawn from the germline V gene (reference sequence): DFQATT, SNEGSKA.

On this clonotype itself: Its target antigen remains unknown. It has no much larger one-base neighbor in the sample; base qualities were not kept.

The TCR beta CDR3 regions were amplified from RNA transcripts. For the first round of RT-PCR on the TCR CDR3, the HTBI primer set was used together with the Qiagen OneStep RT-PCR kit. Libraries were constructed in a second round of multiplex PCR, after which size selection and purification were performed. Paired-end sequencing of the libraries was performed with 100 bp reads on an Illumina HiSeq2000. The original pipeline was this. SOAPnuke was used to process the raw data, with reads discarded if the reads contained adapters or uncalled bases, had a mean Phred below 15, or lacked an exact constant-primer or identifier match. High-quality paired reads were merged with COPE v1.2.5, and unique nucleotide sequences were defined as clonotypes. MiTCR v1.1 was used to align the clonotypes against IMGT TRBV, TRBD and TRBJ reference segments. Only V-J combinations with frequency above 0.0001, covering about 99% of repertoires, were analysed. A TCS score was defined as the ratio of F50 (clonal expansion) to E x V (chaos), with BLOSUM62-based TCRdist applied between CDR3 peptides within each V-J. Welch's t-statistics and random forest reduced roughly 500 V-J features to fewer than 15, which were used in a naive Bayes classifier (R e1071). TCRdb's own reprocessing of the public reads used fastp at Q25 and MiXCR and kept productive beta chains. Each record represents a unique CDR3 protein, reported with the most common genes and DNA among its rows. Here the V and J calls rest on TCRdb's processing, not on the authors' analysis. This sample gives 600,000 to 650,000 distinct CDR3 sequences in total; 20% to 25% of them show up just once. 34% of the sample lies in the top ten.

Recombination connected TRBV20-1 to TRBJ2-7; 7 bases in between match TRBD2. Sequencing used blood. The clonotype comes from a man aged 30-40 years with Graves' ophthalmopathy. In nucleotides, the sequence is TGCAGTGCTAGAGATGGGGGAGGGCCCTCCTACGAGCAGTACTTC. This translates into CSARDGGGPSYEQYF.